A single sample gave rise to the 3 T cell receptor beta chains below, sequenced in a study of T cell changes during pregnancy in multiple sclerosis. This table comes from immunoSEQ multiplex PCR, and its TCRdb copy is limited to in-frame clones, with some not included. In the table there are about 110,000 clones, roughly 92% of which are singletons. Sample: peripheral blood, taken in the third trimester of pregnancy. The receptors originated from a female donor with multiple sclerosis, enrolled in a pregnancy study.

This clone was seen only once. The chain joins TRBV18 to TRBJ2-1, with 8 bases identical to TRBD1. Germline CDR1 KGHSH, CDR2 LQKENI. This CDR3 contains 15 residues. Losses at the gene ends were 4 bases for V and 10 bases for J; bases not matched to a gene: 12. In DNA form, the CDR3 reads TGTGCCAGCTCACTAGGACAGGGTAGGGGCCGAGAGCAGTTCTTC. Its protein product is CASSLGQGRGREQFF.

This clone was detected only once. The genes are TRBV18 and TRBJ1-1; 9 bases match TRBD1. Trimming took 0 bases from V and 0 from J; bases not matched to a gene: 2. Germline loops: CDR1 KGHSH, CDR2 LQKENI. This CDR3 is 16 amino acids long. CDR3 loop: CASSPPGTGLNTEAFF. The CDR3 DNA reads TGTGCCAGCTCACCACCCGGGACAGGGTTGAACACTGAAGCTTTCTTT.

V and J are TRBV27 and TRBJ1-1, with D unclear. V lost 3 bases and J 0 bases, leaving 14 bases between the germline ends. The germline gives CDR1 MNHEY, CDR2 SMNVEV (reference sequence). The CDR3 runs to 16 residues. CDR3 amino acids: CASSFGVGFMNTEAFF. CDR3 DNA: TGTGCCAGCAGTTTCGGGGTCGGATTTATGAACACTGAAGCTTTCTTT.